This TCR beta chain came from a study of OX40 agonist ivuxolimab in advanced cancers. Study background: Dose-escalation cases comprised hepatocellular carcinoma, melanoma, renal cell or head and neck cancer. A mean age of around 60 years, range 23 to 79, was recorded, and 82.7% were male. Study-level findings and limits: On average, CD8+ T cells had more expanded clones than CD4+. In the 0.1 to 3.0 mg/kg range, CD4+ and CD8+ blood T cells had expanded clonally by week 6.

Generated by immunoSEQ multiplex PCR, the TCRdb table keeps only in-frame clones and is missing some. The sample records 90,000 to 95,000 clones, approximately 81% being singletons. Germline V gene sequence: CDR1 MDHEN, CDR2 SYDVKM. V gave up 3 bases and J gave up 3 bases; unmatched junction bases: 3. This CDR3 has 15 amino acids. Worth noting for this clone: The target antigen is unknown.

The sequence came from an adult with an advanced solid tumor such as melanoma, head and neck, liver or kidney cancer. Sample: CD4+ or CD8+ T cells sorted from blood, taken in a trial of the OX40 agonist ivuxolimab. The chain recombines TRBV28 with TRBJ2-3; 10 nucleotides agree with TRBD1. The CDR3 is CASSFWTGGTDTQYF. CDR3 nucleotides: TGTGCCAGCAGTTTTTGGACAGGGGGTACAGATACGCAGTATTTT.